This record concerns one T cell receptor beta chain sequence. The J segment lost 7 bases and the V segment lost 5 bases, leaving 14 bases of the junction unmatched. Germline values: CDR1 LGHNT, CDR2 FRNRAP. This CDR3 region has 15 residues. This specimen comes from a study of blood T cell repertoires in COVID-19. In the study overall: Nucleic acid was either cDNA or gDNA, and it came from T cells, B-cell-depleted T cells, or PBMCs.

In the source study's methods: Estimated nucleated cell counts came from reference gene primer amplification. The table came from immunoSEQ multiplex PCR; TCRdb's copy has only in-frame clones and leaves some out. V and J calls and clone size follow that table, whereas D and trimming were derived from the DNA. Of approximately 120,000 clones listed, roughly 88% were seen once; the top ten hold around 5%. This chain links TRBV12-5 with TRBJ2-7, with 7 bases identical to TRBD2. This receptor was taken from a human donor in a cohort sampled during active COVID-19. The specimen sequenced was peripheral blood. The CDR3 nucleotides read TGTGCTAGTGGTCCCTCCCTGGCGGGAGTTGAAGAGCAGTACTTC. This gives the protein CASGPSLAGVEEQYF.